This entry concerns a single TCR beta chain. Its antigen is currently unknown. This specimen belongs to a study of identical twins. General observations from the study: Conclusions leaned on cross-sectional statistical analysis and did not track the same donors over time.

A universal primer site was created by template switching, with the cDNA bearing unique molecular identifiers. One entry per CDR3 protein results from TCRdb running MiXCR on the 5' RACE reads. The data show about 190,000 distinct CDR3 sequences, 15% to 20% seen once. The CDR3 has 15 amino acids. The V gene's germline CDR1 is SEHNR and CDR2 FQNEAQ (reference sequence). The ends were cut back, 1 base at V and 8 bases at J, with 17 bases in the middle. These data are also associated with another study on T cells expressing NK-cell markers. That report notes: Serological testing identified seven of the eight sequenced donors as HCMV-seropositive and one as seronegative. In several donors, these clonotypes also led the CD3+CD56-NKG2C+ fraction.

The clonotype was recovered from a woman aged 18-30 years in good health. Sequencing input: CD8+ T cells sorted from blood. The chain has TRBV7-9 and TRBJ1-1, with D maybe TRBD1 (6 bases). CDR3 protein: CASSLEDSNEPEAFF. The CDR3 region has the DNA TGTGCCAGCAGCTTAGAGGACAGTAATGAACCCGAAGCTTTCTTT.